A single sample is the source of the 30 T cell receptor beta chains below, sequenced in a study of T cell responses to AZD1222 COVID-19 vaccine. The table came from immunoSEQ multiplex PCR; TCRdb's copy has only in-frame clones and leaves some out. This sample has approximately 140,000 clones, with approximately 88% found just once. Sequenced material: peripheral blood, taken on day 0 of AZD1222 vaccination. The source of these receptors is an adult in good health.

The gene calls are TRBV20-1 and TRBJ1-2; no firm D call. Per the germline V gene, CDR1 is DFQATT and CDR2 is SNEGSKA (reference sequence). The V end lost 3 bases, the J end lost 4 bases, and 12 bases lay between the germline ends. The CDR3 contains 13 residues. The CDR3: CSASSENGYGYTF. CDR3 sequence (DNA): TGCAGTGCTAGTAGTGAAAATGGCTATGGCTACACCTTC.

The gene calls are TRBV4-2 and TRBJ1-6; no firm D call. Germline-derived CDR1 and CDR2 are LGHNA and YNFKEQ. CDR3 length: 17 amino acids. The V end lost 0 bases, the J end lost 0 bases, and 9 bases lay between the germline ends. CDR3 sequence (DNA): TGTGCCAGCAGCCAAGAAGCGGCCAGCTCCTATAATTCACCCCTCCACTTT. It is translated as CASSQEAASSYNSPLHF.

The sample holds one count of this clone. V usage is TRBV28 and J usage is TRBJ2-7; D unclear. The germline V gene has CDR1 MDHEN and CDR2 SYDVKM. This CDR3 contains 11 residues. V was cut by 1 base and J by 5 bases, with 3 bases left in between. The CDR3 DNA sequence: TGTGCCAGCAGTTTATACCACGAGCAGTACTTC. This gives the protein CASSLYHEQYF.

The V gene is TRBV3-1 (or the pseudogene TRBV3-2), the J gene TRBJ1-2; D might be TRBD1 (5 bases). This CDR3 is 13 amino acids long. CDR1 is LGHDT and CDR2 is YNNKEL in the germline V gene (reference sequence). The germline V and J ends were trimmed by 5 bases and 1 base, with 8 bases remaining between them. CDR3 loop: CASSEGYNYGYTF. The CDR3 nucleotides are TGTGCCAGCAGCGAGGGGTATAACTATGGCTACACCTTC.

The chain has TRBV19 and TRBJ1-2, with 10 bases lining up with TRBD1. CDR3 length equals 17 residues. Germline assignment: CDR1 LNHDA and CDR2 SQIVND (reference sequence). The V gene end was trimmed by 5 bases and the J gene end by 5 bases; junction bases not matched to a gene: 14. The CDR3 DNA sequence: TGTGCCAGTAGTCCGCGAATCCCACGACAGGGGGCTTATGGCTACACCTTC. Protein sequence: CASSPRIPRQGAYGYTF.

The DNA of the CDR3 is TGTGCCAGCAGGACGTCGCGCGGAAGCTCCTACGAGCAGTACTTC. Its protein is CASRTSRGSSYEQYF. This chain joins TRBV6-5 and TRBJ2-7; D not certain. From germline, CDR1 is MNHEY and CDR2 SVGAGI. V was trimmed by 6 bases and J by 0 bases, leaving 15 bases between them. This CDR3 comprises 15 residues.

J is TRBJ2-3 and V is TRBV7-9; D call uncertain. The CDR3 consists of 12 residues. The germline V gene has CDR1 SEHNR and CDR2 FQNEAQ (reference sequence). The ends were cut back, 0 bases at V and 7 bases at J, with 5 bases in the middle. CDR3: CASSLATNTQYF. CDR3 sequence (DNA): TGTGCCAGCAGCTTAGCAACAAATACGCAGTATTTT.

The chain has TRBV5-1 and TRBJ1-1, with 7 positions matching TRBD1. The V gene's germline CDR1 is SGHRS and CDR2 YFSETQ. The V segment lost 4 bases and the J segment 5 bases; nucleotides outside the gene matches: 8. This CDR3 comprises 14 residues. The CDR3 bases are TGCGCCAGCAGCGACCCGGGACAGTGGACTGAAGCTTTCTTT. This translates into CASSDPGQWTEAFF.

Only a few counts were recorded for this clone. V is TRBV7-9 and J is TRBJ2-1; 8 bases agree with TRBD1. V shed 2 bases, J shed 0 bases, and the junction held 6 bases outside the gene matches. The CDR3 is 17 amino acids. Germline CDR1 is SEHNR and CDR2 is FQNEAQ (reference sequence). CDR3 region: CASSLTPDRGSYNEQFF. CDR3 bases: TGTGCCAGCAGCTTAACGCCCGACAGGGGCTCCTACAATGAGCAGTTCTTC.

The rearrangement uses TRBV11-2 and TRBJ1-6; possible D gene TRBD1, 5 bases. V lost 5 bases and J 7 bases, leaving 15 bases between the germline ends. Germline V CDR1 and CDR2: SGHAT, FQNNGV. This CDR3 is built from 15 residues. This chain's CDR3 is CASSARESQNSPLHF. In nucleotides, the CDR3 is TGTGCCAGCAGCGCCAGGGAGAGTCAAAATTCACCCCTCCACTTT.

DNA for the CDR3: TGTGCCAGCAGCTCAAGGGACATTCAGAGTACAGATACGCAGTATTTT. This sequence encodes CASSSRDIQSTDTQYF. The genes are TRBV13 and TRBJ2-3, with a tentative D call TRBD1 (6 bases). With 4 bases removed from V and 3 bases from J, the gap between germline ends came to 17 bases. This CDR3 has 16 amino acids. CDR1 and CDR2 from the germline V gene are PRHDT and FYEKMQ (reference sequence).

V is TRBV5-5 and J is TRBJ1-2; no definite D call. The CDR3 spans 13 residues. CDR1 SGHKS and CDR2 YYEKEE come from the germline V gene (reference sequence). V was pared by 0 bases and J by 0 bases, with 3 bases between. CDR3 loop: CASSLGTNYGYTF. CDR3 nucleotides: TGTGCCAGCAGCTTGGGGACTAACTATGGCTACACCTTC. Drawing the rest from reference TRBV5-5 and TRBJ1-2, the complete variable domain is DAGVTQSPTHLIKTRGQQVTLRCSPISGHKSVSWYQQVLGQGPQFIFQYYEKEERGRGNFPDRFSARQFPNYSSELNVNALLLGDSALYLCASSLGTNYGYTFGSGTRLTVV.

V usage is TRBV9 and J usage is TRBJ2-2; TRBD1 might be the D (6 bases). The CDR3 has 16 residues. Germline assignment: CDR1 SGDLS and CDR2 YYNGEE. V lost 4 bases, J lost 6 bases, and 19 bases lay in between. The CDR3 region has the DNA TGTGCCAGCAGCACAACAGGGCGTCAGCTTGCCGGGGAGCTGTTTTTT. As protein: CASSTTGRQLAGELFF.

The gene calls are TRBV28 and TRBJ2-7; 7 nucleotides line up with TRBD2. The CDR3 contains 14 residues. Germline CDR1 is MDHEN and CDR2 is SYDVKM. V lost 5 bases to trimming and J lost 0 bases; unmatched junction nucleotides: 4. Here the CDR3 reads CASSLSGSSYEQYF. CDR3 in DNA: TGTGCCAGCAGTCTTAGCGGGTCCTCCTACGAGCAGTACTTC.

CDR3 sequence reads: CAWSAGNTGVGKLFF. For the CDR3, the DNA is TGTGCCTGGAGTGCAGGGAATACCGGGGTAGGAAAACTGTTTTTT. The V gene is TRBV30, the J gene TRBJ1-4; possibly TRBD1 for D (5 bases). There are 15 residues in the CDR3. Trimming took 1 base from V and 10 from J, leaving 19 bases between them. Germline assignment: CDR1 GTSNPN and CDR2 SVGIG (reference sequence).

This chain links TRBV1 with TRBJ2-1; whether TRBD2, the table's D call, matches the DNA was not checked. TRBV1 counts as a pseudogene. The CDR3 spans 17 residues. The CDR3 is CTSSQPGTSGSYNEQFF. The CDR3 DNA follows: TGCACCAGCAGCCAACCCGGGACTAGCGGCTCCTACAATGAGCAGTTCTTC.

The chain uses TRBV5-1 and TRBJ1-1, with D uncertain. Deletions cut 4 bases from V and 3 bases from J, with 13 bases between. The CDR3 covers 14 residues. Germline V gene lookup returns CDR1 SGHRS and CDR2 YFSETQ. In DNA form, the CDR3 reads TGCGCCAGCAGCAGCCATCGGGGAGACACTGAAGCTTTCTTT. Its protein is CASSSHRGDTEAFF.

The rearrangement uses TRBV19 and TRBJ1-1, with D perhaps TRBD1 (5 bases). CDR3 length equals 12 residues. Germline values: CDR1 LNHDA, CDR2 SQIVND (reference sequence). V lost 3 bases and J lost 11, with 13 bases in between. CDR3 in amino acids: CASSIWDRGAFF. The CDR3 DNA sequence: TGTGCCAGTAGTATCTGGGACCGGGGGGCTTTCTTT.

The DNA of the CDR3 is TGTGCCAGCAGTGCGACAGGGGCGAATTCACCCCTCCACTTT. Protein: CASSATGANSPLHF. The chain recombines TRBV2 with TRBJ1-6; 8 bases are a match to TRBD1. There are 14 residues in the CDR3. Germline V lookup: CDR1 SNHLY, CDR2 FYNNEI. V shed 4 bases, J shed 7 bases, and the junction held 3 bases outside the gene matches.

V gene TRBV6-6 combines with J gene TRBJ1-1; D is unresolved. V lost 2 bases and J 3 bases, leaving 10 bases between the germline ends. The CDR3 contains 14 residues. CDR1 and CDR2 (germline): MNHNY, SVGAGI (reference sequence). CDR3 sequence (DNA): TGTGCCAGCAGTTACACAGTTGGGGACACTGAAGCTTTCTTT. Protein: CASSYTVGDTEAFF.

The sample holds one count of this clone. The chain employs TRBV6-6 and TRBJ1-1, with D possibly being TRBD1 (5 bases). The CDR3 extends over 14 amino acids. Germline loops: CDR1 MNHNY, CDR2 SVGAGI (reference sequence). V shed 2 bases and J shed 4 bases, with 11 bases lying between them. The DNA for the CDR3 is TGTGCCAGCAGTTACACCGGGGGTAGCACTGAAGCTTTCTTT. This translates into CASSYTGGSTEAFF.

The V gene is TRBV5-6, the J gene TRBJ1-5; D possibly corresponds to TRBD1 (5 bases). Germline V gene data show CDR1 as SGHDT and CDR2 as YYEEEE. This CDR3 is built from 15 residues. Trimming left V 4 bases short and J 5 bases short, with 16 bases between. The CDR3 sequence is CASSLRAGRYQPQHF. CDR3 DNA sequence: TGTGCCAGCAGCCTCCGGGCAGGGAGGTATCAGCCCCAGCATTTT.

Turning to this clone: Other DNA sequences in the same sample also yield this CDR3. V is TRBV6-4 and J is TRBJ2-1, with D perhaps being TRBD1 or TRBD2 (5 bases each). This CDR3 has 16 residues. Germline V gene lookup returns CDR1 MRHNA and CDR2 SNTAGT. The V end lost 4 bases, the J end lost 8 bases, and 21 bases lay between the germline ends. For the CDR3, the DNA is TGTGCCAGCAGTGCAAGTGGGGGTCCCAACCGGGATGAGCAGTTCTTC. Translation: CASSASGGPNRDEQFF.

This sequence joins TRBV5-5 and TRBJ2-1; D is possibly TRBD2 (6 bases). V was pared by 1 base and J by 9 bases, with 17 bases between. The CDR3 has 15 residues. Germline V gene lookup returns CDR1 SGHKS and CDR2 YYEKEE (reference sequence). This CDR3 is CASSLRRAGGFEQFF. The CDR3 nucleotides are TGTGCCAGCAGCTTGAGGAGGGCTGGGGGTTTTGAGCAGTTCTTC.

Here the CDR3 reads CASSSQGATREKLFF. CDR3 sequence (DNA): TGTGCCAGCAGTTCACAGGGAGCTACGAGGGAAAAACTGTTTTTT. The rearrangement joins TRBV6-5 to TRBJ1-4, with D perhaps TRBD1 (6 bases). Germline V CDR1 and CDR2: MNHEY, SVGAGI. The CDR3 sequence is 15 residues long. V gave up 4 bases and J gave up 8 bases, with 17 bases separating them.

This clone appeared once. The rearrangement links TRBV6-5 to TRBJ1-4; D possibly corresponds to TRBD1 (6 bases). Germline CDR1 is MNHEY and CDR2 is SVGAGI. The V end was cut by 0 bases, the J end by 5 bases, with 10 bases between. This CDR3 spans 15 amino acids. The CDR3, as DNA: TGTGCCAGCAGTTACTCGAGGACAGCAAATGAAAAACTGTTTTTT. It encodes CASSYSRTANEKLFF.

This sequence joins TRBV7-9 and TRBJ1-2; D not resolved. CDR1 SEHNR and CDR2 FQNEAQ come from the germline V gene (reference sequence). CDR3 length: 14 amino acids. V was pared by 5 bases and J by 4 bases, with 14 bases between. The CDR3 DNA reads as TGTGCCAGCAGCCTCTCTGGGGTGACCTATGGCTACACCTTC. Translated: CASSLSGVTYGYTF. Full variable domain (missing parts from reference TRBV7-9 and TRBJ1-2): DTGVSQNPRHKITKRGQNVTFRCDPISEHNRLYWYRQTLGQGPEFLTYFQNEAQLEKSRLLSDRFSAERPKGSFSTLEIQRTEQGDSAMYLCASSLSGVTYGYTFGSGTRLTVV.

The V gene is TRBV5-1, the J gene TRBJ2-1, with TRBD2 matching 9 bases. Germline trimming cut 2 bases from V and 2 bases from J; bases unmatched to any gene: 5. Germline V gene data show CDR1 as SGHRS and CDR2 as YFSETQ. The CDR3 length is 16 residues. CDR3 nucleotides: TGCGCCAGCAGCTTCTACGCGGGAGGGACCTACAATGAGCAGTTCTTC. Its protein is CASSFYAGGTYNEQFF.

The genes are TRBV1 and TRBJ2-3; the D call TRBD2 from the table was never checked on the DNA. TRBV1 counts as a pseudogene. The CDR3 loop spans 15 amino acids. CDR3 DNA sequence: TGCACCAGCAGCGGAGCTAGCGGGAGGACAGATACGCAGTATTTT. This sequence encodes CTSSGASGRTDTQYF.

This clone was seen just once. The chain uses TRBV5-1 and TRBJ2-3; D is ambiguous. Trimming pared 0 bases from V and 5 bases from J, leaving 13 bases between. The CDR3 totals 15 residues. Germline CDR1 reads SGHRS; CDR2 reads YFSETQ. The CDR3 region is CASSLASTRGDTQYF. CDR3 coding DNA: TGCGCCAGCAGCTTGGCTTCGACGCGCGGAGATACGCAGTATTTT. The entire variable domain, with the rest obtained from reference TRBV5-1 and TRBJ2-3, is as follows: KAGVTQTPRYLIKTRGQQVTLSCSPISGHRSVSWYQQTPGQGLQFLFEYFSETQRNKGNFPGRFSGRQFSNSRSEMNVSTLELGDSALYLCASSLASTRGDTQYFGPGTRLTVL.